These 23 T cell receptor beta chains share one sample of origin, sequenced in a study of PD-1 blockade in classical Hodgkin lymphoma (dated by TCRdb to the early 2020s). Interpreted using the paper, the time point label stands for: newly diagnosed, previously untreated cHL patient sample. Magnetic negative selection with a Miltenyi CD4+ T cell isolation kit was used to purify CD4+ T cells from thawed PBMCs. The library was generated by the immunoSEQ multiplex PCR assay. TCRdb stores this immuneACCESS table with in-frame sequences only. Part of the clones is absent; in the studies checked, under half of the shortfall reflects unresolved V genes, and no reason is known for the rest. This sample holds about 15,000 clones; 85% to 90% were observed only once. The top ten constitute more than 0.7% of the sample. The specimen sequenced was CD4+ T cells from blood. The receptors were gathered from a human donor with classical Hodgkin lymphoma.

This chain connects TRBV28 to TRBJ1-5; maybe TRBD1 (6 bases). There are 15 residues in the CDR3. Germline V gives CDR1 MDHEN, CDR2 SYDVKM. Trimming pared 9 bases from V and 1 base from J, leaving 16 bases between. CDR3 sequence: CASRTGKWSNQPQHF. The CDR3 DNA is TGTGCCAGTAGAACAGGGAAATGGAGCAATCAGCCCCAGCATTTT. The whole variable domain, remainder taken from reference TRBV28 and TRBJ1-5, is DVKVTQSSRYLVKRTGEKVFLECVQDMDHENMFWYRQDPGLGLRLIYFSYDVKMKEKGDIPEGYSVSREKKERFSLILESASTNQTSMYLCASRTGKWSNQPQHFGDGTRLSIL.

This sequence joins TRBV30 and TRBJ1-2; the D gene is possibly TRBD1 (5 bases). This CDR3 spans 12 amino acids. Per the germline V gene, CDR1 is GTSNPN and CDR2 is SVGIG (reference sequence). The germline V and J ends were trimmed by 0 bases and 8 bases, with 10 bases remaining between them. Written as DNA, the CDR3 is TGTGCCTGGAGTGTACTCCGGGGGGGCTACACCTTC. Its protein product is CAWSVLRGGYTF.

The chain combines TRBV18 with TRBJ2-5; unclear D gene. The V and J ends lost 4 bases and 4 bases respectively, with 16 bases between them. Per germline, CDR1 KGHSH and CDR2 LQKENI. This CDR3 is 15 amino acids long. CDR3 residues: CASSLTQAFPETQYF. The CDR3, as DNA: TGTGCCAGCTCACTCACTCAGGCATTCCCAGAGACCCAGTACTTC.

The chain couples TRBV12-2 to TRBJ2-1; TRBD2 was called by the table and not checked on the DNA. TRBV12-2 is a pseudogene. This CDR3 is built from 18 residues. In DNA, the CDR3 is TGTGCAAGTCGCCGCGTCCCCTGTTCGGGGGTCTCCTACAATGAGCAGTTCTTC. This encodes CASRRVPCSGVSYNEQFF.

The rearrangement uses TRBV11-2 and TRBJ2-3, with D hard to call. Looked up from germline, CDR1 is SGHAT and CDR2 is FQNNGV. The V gene lost 3 bases and the J gene lost 4 bases, with 11 bases spanning the gap. This CDR3 contains 14 residues. The CDR3 here is CASSFDPGPDTQYF. CDR3 nucleotides: TGTGCCAGCAGCTTCGATCCCGGGCCAGATACGCAGTATTTT.

The chain joins TRBV5-1 to TRBJ2-7; 11 bases map to TRBD2. The CDR3 is 15 amino acids. Germline V gives CDR1 SGHRS, CDR2 YFSETQ. The V and J ends lost 0 bases and 6 bases, in that order; junction bases with no gene match: 5. CDR3 loop: CASSLEPGTSGEQYF. The CDR3 coding sequence is TGCGCCAGCAGCTTGGAACCCGGGACTAGCGGCGAGCAGTACTTC.

The V and J genes are TRBV7-9 and TRBJ2-2, with 9 bases aligning to TRBD1. Germline CDR1 is SEHNR and CDR2 is FQNEAQ (reference sequence). The J segment lost 4 bases and the V segment lost 3 bases, leaving 9 bases of the junction unmatched. The CDR3 has 17 residues. The CDR3 bases are TGTGCCAGCAGCTTTGGTCACAGGGGGCAACGCACCGGGGAGCTGTTTTTT. Translation: CASSFGHRGQRTGELFF.

The rearrangement joins TRBV6-1 to TRBJ1-1; 9 bases fit TRBD1. V gave up 6 bases and J gave up 0 bases; unmatched junction bases: 2. The CDR3 totals 14 residues. Germline values: CDR1 MNHNS, CDR2 SASEGT. CDR3 nucleotides: TGTGCCAGCAGGGGGACAGGGCTGAACACTGAAGCTTTCTTT. Translated, it gives CASRGTGLNTEAFF.

The V call is TRBV11-3, the J call TRBJ2-1, with D possibly matching TRBD2 (5 bases). V dropped 1 base and J dropped 9 bases, with 13 bases sitting between them. The length of the CDR3 is 14 residues. Germline loops: CDR1 SGHNT, CDR2 YENEEA. The CDR3 DNA is TGTGCCAGCAGCTTAGGAGTCGGGAACATTGAGCAGTTCTTC. As protein: CASSLGVGNIEQFF.

This clone was found once. The chain combines TRBV19 with TRBJ2-2, with D perhaps matching TRBD2 (5 bases). V lost 3 bases to trimming and J lost 1 base, with 12 bases between them. CDR1 is LNHDA, CDR2 SQIVND, per germline (reference sequence). The CDR3 runs to 16 residues. The CDR3 coding sequence is TGTGCCAGTAGTATGAGGGAGTCAGGGAACACCGGGGAGCTGTTTTTT. Protein product: CASSMRESGNTGELFF.

The chain has TRBV9 and TRBJ2-3; D is unresolved. The CDR3 is made up of 14 amino acids. V was cut by 3 bases and J by 6 bases, with 14 bases left in between. Germline CDR1 SGDLS, CDR2 YYNGEE. In DNA, the CDR3 is TGTGCCAGCAGCGCTAGACTTCTGGCGGATACGCAGTATTTT. Residues: CASSARLLADTQYF.

This clone was recorded only once. The V and J genes are TRBV29-1 and TRBJ2-3, with D possibly matching TRBD2 (5 bases). Germline V CDR1 and CDR2: SQVTM, ANQGSEA. V was cut by 7 bases and J by 4 bases, with 21 bases left in between. CDR3 size: 15 residues. The CDR3 region is CSASRASGIPDTQYF. Written as DNA, the CDR3 is TGCAGCGCCTCGCGGGCCTCAGGAATACCAGATACGCAGTATTTT.

V gene TRBV6-1 combines with J gene TRBJ2-1, with TRBD2 matching 8 bases. The CDR3 runs to 18 residues. Germline lookup yields CDR1 MNHNS and CDR2 SASEGT. V lost 2 bases, J lost 2 bases, and 11 bases stayed unmatched. CDR3 in DNA: TGTGCCAGCAGTGAATTACGGAGCGGGAGTTTTACCTACAATGAGCAGTTCTTC. Its protein product is CASSELRSGSFTYNEQFF.

The rearrangement links TRBV6-1 to TRBJ1-5; 10 positions match TRBD1. The CDR3 covers 15 residues. From germline, CDR1 is MNHNS and CDR2 SASEGT. Trimming removed 7 bases from V and 6 bases from J; junction bases left unmatched: 9. DNA of the CDR3: TGTGCCAGCAAAGAAGGGGGACAGGGGCGTCAGCCCCAGCATTTT. Amino acid sequence: CASKEGGQGRQPQHF.

The chain has TRBV10-3 and TRBJ1-1; 9 bases match TRBD1. Trimming cost V 0 bases and J 1 base; bases outside gene matches: 3. The CDR3 contains 16 residues. Germline CDR1 is ENHRY and CDR2 is SYGVKD. The DNA for the CDR3 is TGTGCCATCAGTGAGTCGGGACAGGGCCGGAACACTGAAGCTTTCTTT. Amino acid sequence: CAISESGQGRNTEAFF.

The J gene is TRBJ2-3, the V gene TRBV7-9; a possible D gene is TRBD2 (6 bases). V lost 5 bases and J 0 bases, leaving 15 bases between the germline ends. The CDR3 is made up of 16 amino acids. Germline V lookup: CDR1 SEHNR, CDR2 FQNEAQ (reference sequence). CDR3 DNA: TGTGCCAGCAGCGGAAAATGGGCGGGAAGCACAGATACGCAGTATTTT. Translation: CASSGKWAGSTDTQYF.

The gene calls are TRBV28 and TRBJ1-2, with 8 positions matching TRBD1. The junction had 6 bases not matched to a gene; V was cut back by 5 bases and J by 13 bases. The CDR3 loop spans 11 amino acids. Germline V CDR1 and CDR2: MDHEN, SYDVKM. The CDR3 coding sequence is TGTGCCAGCAGTCTAGGACAGGGAAGCACCTTC. Its translation is CASSLGQGSTF.

This clone was counted between two and nine times. V usage is TRBV7-9 and J usage is TRBJ1-2; perhaps TRBD1 as D (5 bases). Germline loops: CDR1 SEHNR, CDR2 FQNEAQ (reference sequence). Trimming removed 1 base at V and 9 bases at J, with 15 bases between. The CDR3 contains 14 residues. CDR3 bases: TGTGCCAGCAGCTTAGTACCAGGGATTGACAGCTACACCTTC. This codes for CASSLVPGIDSYTF.

V gene TRBV4-2 combines with J gene TRBJ2-1, with 8 bases aligning to TRBD2. Trimming cost V 5 bases and J 6 bases; bases outside gene matches: 15. CDR1 is LGHNA, CDR2 YNFKEQ, per germline. This CDR3 comprises 17 residues. The CDR3 loop is CASSSSRGTRSVNEQFF. The CDR3 DNA follows: TGTGCCAGCAGCTCATCGAGGGGGACTAGATCTGTCAATGAGCAGTTCTTC.

The V and J genes are TRBV28 and TRBJ1-2, with D possibly being TRBD1 (6 bases). With 4 bases removed from V and 10 bases from J, the gap between germline ends came to 13 bases. CDR1 and CDR2 (germline): MDHEN, SYDVKM. The CDR3 is 12 residues long. As DNA, the CDR3 is TGTGCCAGCAGTTCCAACGGACAGAACTACACCTTC. This sequence encodes CASSSNGQNYTF.

V and J are TRBV10-3 and TRBJ2-7; a weak D match, TRBD2 (7 bases). Trimming removed 0 bases at V and 4 bases at J, with 19 bases between. The CDR3 is 17 amino acids. The V gene's germline CDR1 is ENHRY and CDR2 SYGVKD. The CDR3 loop reads CAISESGRGAAGYEQYF. DNA of the CDR3: TGTGCCATCAGTGAGTCGGGGAGGGGGGCGGCGGGATACGAGCAGTACTTC.

The CDR3 region has the DNA TGTGCCAGCAGCCAAGATCGGGGAGGGGGCGCAAAAAATTCACCCCTCCACTTT. It codes for CASSQDRGGGAKNSPLHF. The chain employs TRBV4-2 and TRBJ1-6; 7 bases line up with TRBD1. The CDR3 contains 18 residues. Germline CDR1 is LGHNA and CDR2 is YNFKEQ. V shed 0 bases, J shed 7 bases, and the junction held 12 bases outside the gene matches.

The V and J genes are TRBV19 and TRBJ1-1; a weak D match, TRBD1 (6 bases). Trimming took 10 bases from V and 4 from J, leaving 19 bases between them. The CDR3 loop spans 14 amino acids. The germline gives CDR1 LNHDA, CDR2 SQIVND (reference sequence). CDR3 nucleotides: TGTGCCACCCGAAAGCAAACAGGGAGCACTGAAGCTTTCTTT. Translated: CATRKQTGSTEAFF. Variable domain in full (rest from reference TRBV19 and TRBJ1-1): DGGITQSPKYLFRKEGQNVTLSCEQNLNHDAMYWYRQDPGQGLRLIYYSQIVNDFQKGDIAEGYSVSREKKESFPLTVTSAQKNPTAFYLCATRKQTGSTEAFFGQGTRLTVV.